Below, one TCR beta chain is given with its context. Its antigen is still unknown. This CDR3 has 15 amino acids. With 5 bases removed from V and 3 bases from J, the gap between germline ends came to 13 bases. Germline CDR1 and CDR2: MNHNS and SASEGT. Only in-frame clones appear in the TCRdb table, and some are missing; sequencing was by immunoSEQ multiplex PCR. The repertoire includes 90,000 to 130,000 clones, nearly 95% of them detected once, and 0.27% sits in the top ten. The sample comes from a study of T cell repertoires and HLA-DP antigens. J is TRBJ2-2 and V is TRBV6-1, with TRBD1 as a possible D gene (6 bases). The sequence derives from a woman under 30 in good health and CMV-seronegative. The sequenced sample consisted of CD4+ T cells from PBMCs. This chain's CDR3 is CASSWGNRDTGELFF. Here the CDR3 DNA reads TGTGCCAGCAGTTGGGGAAACAGGGACACCGGGGAGCTGTTTTTT.